This TCR beta chain was sequenced for a study of blood T cell repertoires in COVID-19. Study-level information: Nucleic acid was either cDNA or gDNA, and it came from T cells, B-cell-depleted T cells, or PBMCs.

Germline CDR1 reads MNHEY; CDR2 reads SMNVEV (reference sequence). The CDR3 length is 14 residues. With 3 bases removed from V and 1 base from J, the gap between germline ends came to 6 bases. Patients at the Seattle site were enrolled during active infection and followed longitudinally. The data were produced by immunoSEQ multiplex PCR, yet TCRdb's version contains in-frame clones alone and is incomplete. The sample has roughly 340,000 clones; more than 70% are singletons. This chain connects TRBV27 to TRBJ2-2; D remains ambiguous. Input material: peripheral blood. This sequence was found in a woman aged 70-85 years with COVID-19, enrolled during active disease. CDR3: CASSFYLNTGELFF. DNA for the CDR3: TGTGCCAGCAGTTTTTATCTGAACACCGGGGAGCTGTTTTTT.